The T cell receptor (beta chain) described here comes from a study of T-cell reconstitution after alpha-beta-depleted transplantation in children. This clonotype was seen many times. Preparation of the TCRbeta library was carried out with unique molecular identifiers. TCRdb ran MiXCR on the PCR reads and lists one entry per CDR3 protein. This table holds 350,000 to 450,000 distinct CDR3 sequences, roughly 22% found once. The source was PBMCs from the stem cell graft donor, collected from the stem cell graft. This clonotype was obtained from a human donor who donated a stem cell graft to a child with acute myeloid leukemia.

CDR3 loop: CASRSGTAYSYEQYF. The CDR3 region has the DNA TGTGCCAGCAGGAGTGGGACAGCGTATTCCTACGAGCAGTACTTC. This chain connects TRBV27 to TRBJ2-7; TRBD1 matches 7 bases. After removal of 6 bases from V and 1 base from J, the junction contained 9 bases not matched to a gene. The germline gives CDR1 MNHEY, CDR2 SMNVEV (reference sequence). The CDR3 covers 15 residues.